The 22 T cell receptor beta chains listed next were all sequenced from one sample in a study of shared clonotypes between healthy human individuals. Terminally differentiated effector memory CD45RA+ cells were excluded by CCR7 positive selection of CD45RO-negative cells. Profiled with immunoSEQ multiplex PCR; TCRdb holds only in-frame clones, not every one. The data hold around 650,000 clones, with approximately 96% observed a single time. The sequencing input was naive CD8+ T cells sorted from blood. The receptors were sampled from a woman between 25 and 40 years old in good health.

The chain uses TRBV25-1 and TRBJ2-2; weak D call: TRBD1 (6 bases). With 7 bases removed from V and 0 bases from J, the gap between germline ends came to 15 bases. Germline lookup yields CDR1 MGHDK and CDR2 SYGVNS. The CDR3 contains 16 residues. CDR3 coding DNA: TGTGCCAGCACCTTTTGGGGGACATCGAACACCGGGGAGCTGTTTTTT. It encodes CASTFWGTSNTGELFF.

V and J are TRBV7-9 and TRBJ2-1, with D tentatively TRBD1 (6 bases). Germline V gene lookup returns CDR1 SEHNR and CDR2 FQNEAQ (reference sequence). V was clipped by 5 bases and J by 8 bases, with 19 bases between them. The CDR3 loop spans 15 amino acids. CDR3 region: CASSTGPTTTYEQFF. CDR3 coding DNA: TGTGCCAGCAGCACAGGGCCCACTACTACATATGAGCAGTTCTTC.

Comments on this clone: Other DNA sequences from this sample encode an identical CDR3 as well. The chain employs TRBV27 and TRBJ2-7; TRBD2 matches 7 bases. CDR3 size: 14 residues. The germline CDR1 and CDR2 sequences are MNHEY and SMNVEV (reference sequence). V lost 3 bases and J lost 2; bases outside the gene matches: 4. CDR3 loop: CASSFGGGTYEQYF. The CDR3 region has the DNA TGTGCCAGCAGTTTCGGGGGAGGGACCTACGAGCAGTACTTC.

In its sample, this clone was seen a few times. The chain employs TRBV2 and TRBJ1-5; no firm D call. V was clipped by 5 bases and J by 0 bases, with 11 bases between them. In germline, CDR1 is SNHLY, CDR2 FYNNEI. This CDR3 is built from 15 residues. The CDR3 nucleotides read TGTGCCAGCAGTTCGAGTTCCTCTAGCAATCAGCCCCAGCATTTT. Protein product: CASSSSSSSNQPQHF.

The chain combines TRBV5-1 with TRBJ2-7; 7 bases line up with TRBD1. V was pared by 2 bases and J by 2 bases, with 7 bases of the junction left unmatched. Germline V CDR1 and CDR2: SGHRS, YFSETQ. The CDR3 runs to 15 residues. The CDR3 sequence is CASSFFRDSTYEQYF. As DNA, the CDR3 is TGCGCCAGCAGCTTTTTTCGGGACAGCACCTACGAGCAGTACTTC.

J is TRBJ2-1 and V is TRBV5-4; D remains ambiguous. CDR1 is SGHNT and CDR2 is YYREEE in the germline V gene (reference sequence). V was trimmed by 0 bases and J by 7 bases, leaving 8 bases between them. The CDR3 sequence is 13 residues long. The CDR3 bases are TGTGCCAGCAGCTTGGCCGGGTGGAATGAGCAGTTCTTC. Protein: CASSLAGWNEQFF.

The genes are TRBV19 and TRBJ2-3; TRBD2 matches at 15 bases. V lost 0 bases, J lost 6 bases, and 4 bases stayed unmatched. Germline V gives CDR1 LNHDA, CDR2 SQIVND (reference sequence). The CDR3 spans 17 residues. CDR3 bases: TGTGCCAGTAGTATAGATAGGACTAGCGGGAGGGCCGATACGCAGTATTTT. This gives the protein CASSIDRTSGRADTQYF.

This clone was counted a single time. The chain combines TRBV5-6 with TRBJ2-7, with a tentative D call TRBD1 (6 bases). Trimming took off 4 bases at V and 5 bases at J, with 19 bases between the two ends. CDR3 size: 15 residues. Germline V CDR1 and CDR2: SGHDT, YYEEEE. CDR3 nucleotides: TGTGCCAGCAGCGGCTTACTACAGGGTTTCGACGAGCAGTACTTC. Residues: CASSGLLQGFDEQYF.

The chain has TRBV27 and TRBJ2-2, with 10 bases identical to TRBD2. Trimming at V came to 1 base and at J to 0 bases, leaving 8 bases not matched to a gene. The CDR3 length is 19 residues. CDR1 is MNHEY and CDR2 is SMNVEV in the germline V gene (reference sequence). CDR3 protein: CASSLWAAGGHSNTGELFF. The CDR3 nucleotides read TGTGCCAGCAGTTTATGGGCAGCGGGAGGGCATTCGAACACCGGGGAGCTGTTTTTT.

Comment on this clone: Other nucleotide sequences from this sample produce the same CDR3. V and J are TRBV13 and TRBJ1-1; 8 bases agree with TRBD1. V lost 1 base and J lost 2; bases outside the gene matches: 3. This CDR3 comprises 15 residues. Germline V gives CDR1 PRHDT, CDR2 FYEKMQ (reference sequence). The CDR3 protein is CASSLEGQGNTEAFF. In DNA form, the CDR3 reads TGTGCCAGCAGCTTAGAAGGACAGGGAAACACTGAAGCTTTCTTT.

V is TRBV5-4 and J is TRBJ2-3, with D possibly matching TRBD1 (5 bases). CDR3 size: 13 residues. Germline V lookup: CDR1 SGHNT, CDR2 YYREEE (reference sequence). Deletions cut 5 bases from V and 6 bases from J, with 13 bases between. The CDR3 loop reads CASSFPTEDTQYF. The CDR3 DNA follows: TGTGCCAGCAGTTTCCCGACAGAGGATACGCAGTATTTT.

This rearrangement joins TRBV6-6 to TRBJ2-3; tentative D call: TRBD2 (5 bases). Germline loops: CDR1 MNHNY, CDR2 SVGAGI (reference sequence). Trimming shortened V by 5 bases and J by 0 bases, and 12 bases separated the two germline ends. CDR3 length: 15 amino acids. In DNA form, the CDR3 reads TGTGCCAGCAGTCGACTACGACCTAGCACAGATACGCAGTATTTT. Translated: CASSRLRPSTDTQYF.

This chain links TRBV28 with TRBJ2-2, with 8 bases that match TRBD1. CDR1 is MDHEN, CDR2 SYDVKM, per germline. CDR3 length equals 17 residues. Germline trimming cut 8 bases from V and 0 bases from J; bases unmatched to any gene: 11. The CDR3, as DNA: TGTGCCAGCTCACCTACGGGACAGGCGACGAACACCGGGGAGCTGTTTTTT. Protein: CASSPTGQATNTGELFF.

Worth noting for this clone: Other DNA sequences from this sample encode an identical CDR3 as well. This chain joins TRBV7-9 and TRBJ2-1; D unclear. Germline V gives CDR1 SEHNR, CDR2 FQNEAQ (reference sequence). Trimming removed 4 bases at V and 7 bases at J, with 2 bases between. This CDR3 has 10 residues. DNA of the CDR3: TGTGCCAGCAGCTCAAATGAGCAGTTCTTC. It is translated as CASSSNEQFF.

The chain recombines TRBV7-9 with TRBJ2-1; TRBD2 agrees at 9 bases. The germline V gene encodes CDR1 SEHNR and CDR2 FQNEAQ (reference sequence). CDR3 size: 15 residues. With 5 bases clipped from V and 8 bases from J, the junction kept 10 bases outside the gene matches. CDR3 loop: CASSPSGIGTHEQFF. CDR3 nucleotide sequence: TGTGCCAGCAGCCCTAGCGGGATTGGTACCCATGAGCAGTTCTTC.

This clone appeared once. This rearrangement joins TRBV5-1 to TRBJ2-2; D is uncertain. The CDR3 spans 14 residues. CDR1 is SGHRS and CDR2 is YFSETQ in the germline V gene. V was pared by 2 bases and J by 5 bases, with 10 bases between. CDR3 amino acids: CASSFRAGTGELFF. In DNA, the CDR3 is TGCGCCAGCAGCTTTAGGGCCGGGACCGGGGAGCTGTTTTTT.

The chain is built from TRBV5-1 and TRBJ2-7; TRBD2 matches 10 bases. V trimming: 5 bases; J trimming: 1 base; junction bases outside the gene matches: 9. This CDR3 is built from 16 residues. Germline CDR1 is SGHRS and CDR2 is YFSETQ. CDR3 sequence: CASRSASGGLSYEQYF. CDR3 DNA sequence: TGCGCCAGCAGATCGGCTAGCGGGGGCCTTTCCTACGAGCAGTACTTC.

The chain links TRBV19 to TRBJ2-3; D is unclear. V shed 6 bases and J shed 2 bases, with 3 bases lying between them. Germline V lookup: CDR1 LNHDA, CDR2 SQIVND (reference sequence). The CDR3 is 11 amino acids. CDR3 DNA: TGTGCCAGTAGCTTCACAGATACGCAGTATTTT. Its protein is CASSFTDTQYF.

The CDR3: CASSATEAGELFF. The CDR3 DNA reads TGTGCCAGCAGCGCGACCGAAGCCGGGGAGCTGTTTTTT. The rearrangement links TRBV7-7 to TRBJ2-2, with D unresolved. The V end lost 5 bases, the J end lost 6 bases, and 10 bases lay between the germline ends. In germline, CDR1 is SSHAT, CDR2 FNYEAQ (reference sequence). This CDR3 is 13 amino acids long.

This chain links TRBV25-1 with TRBJ2-5, with D perhaps matching TRBD1 or TRBD2 (5 bases each). This CDR3 comprises 15 residues. The ends were cut back, 9 bases at V and 1 base at J, with 18 bases in the middle. Germline loops: CDR1 MGHDK, CDR2 SYGVNS. In DNA, the CDR3 is TGTGCCAGTCGGGACGGATTTTCCTCCCAAGAGACCCAGTACTTC. Translated, it gives CASRDGFSSQETQYF.

Of note for this clone: The sample carries other DNA sequences with the same CDR3. The chain is built from TRBV20-1 and TRBJ2-1; tentative D call: TRBD1 (5 bases). This CDR3 has 11 residues. The V end lost 1 base, the J end lost 10 bases, and 8 bases lay between the germline ends. Germline CDR1 reads DFQATT; CDR2 reads SNEGSKA (reference sequence). The DNA for the CDR3 is TGCAGTGCTAGAGGAAGGGGCGAGCAGTTCTTC. It codes for CSARGRGEQFF.

The chain employs TRBV5-1 and TRBJ2-1; D may be TRBD1 (5 bases). The V and J ends lost 0 bases and 9 bases respectively, with 13 bases between them. The CDR3 is made up of 14 amino acids. Germline V gives CDR1 SGHRS, CDR2 YFSETQ. CDR3 in amino acids: CASSLVQGSGEQFF. CDR3 in DNA: TGCGCCAGCAGCTTGGTGCAGGGATCGGGTGAGCAGTTCTTC.